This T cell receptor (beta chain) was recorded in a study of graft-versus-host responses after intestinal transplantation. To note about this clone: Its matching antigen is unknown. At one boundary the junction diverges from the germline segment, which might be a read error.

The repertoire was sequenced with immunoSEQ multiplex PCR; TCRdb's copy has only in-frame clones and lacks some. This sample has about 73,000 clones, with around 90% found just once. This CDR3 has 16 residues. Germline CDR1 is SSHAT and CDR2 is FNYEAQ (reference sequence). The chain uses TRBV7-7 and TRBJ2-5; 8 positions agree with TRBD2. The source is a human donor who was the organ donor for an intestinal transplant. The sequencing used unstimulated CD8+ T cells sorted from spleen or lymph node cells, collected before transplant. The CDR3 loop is CASSYGSGGTQETQYF. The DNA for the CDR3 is TGTGCTAGCAGCTATGGGTCGGGGGGGACTCAAGAGACCCAGTACTTC.